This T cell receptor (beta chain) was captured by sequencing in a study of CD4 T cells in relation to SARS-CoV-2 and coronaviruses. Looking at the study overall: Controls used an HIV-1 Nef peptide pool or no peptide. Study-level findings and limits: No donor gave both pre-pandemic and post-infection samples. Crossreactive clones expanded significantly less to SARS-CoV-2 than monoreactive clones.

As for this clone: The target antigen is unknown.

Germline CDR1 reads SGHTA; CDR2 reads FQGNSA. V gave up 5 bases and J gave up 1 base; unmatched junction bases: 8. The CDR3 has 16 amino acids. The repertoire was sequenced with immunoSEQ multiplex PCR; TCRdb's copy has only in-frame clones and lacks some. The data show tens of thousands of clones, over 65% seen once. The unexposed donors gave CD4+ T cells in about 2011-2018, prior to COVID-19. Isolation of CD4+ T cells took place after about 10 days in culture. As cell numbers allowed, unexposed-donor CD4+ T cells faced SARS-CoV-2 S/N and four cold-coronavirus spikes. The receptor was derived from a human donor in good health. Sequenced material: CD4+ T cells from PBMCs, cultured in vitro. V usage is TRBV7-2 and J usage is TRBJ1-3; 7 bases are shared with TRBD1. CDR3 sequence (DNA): TGTGCCAGCAGCACCTCACAGGGGTGGTCTGGAAACACCATATATTTT. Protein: CASSTSQGWSGNTIYF.